A single T cell receptor beta chain is shown here with its context. The data belong to a study of blood T cell repertoires in COVID-19. Overall study context: The origin of the acute and convalescent COVID-19 samples was the United States, Italy and Spain.

Original handling: By means of reference gene primer amplification, nucleated cell counts were estimated. Libraries were prepared by immunoSEQ multiplex PCR; TCRdb keeps only in-frame clonotypes and omits some of them. V, J and clone size are those of that table, while D and trimming were read from the DNA. The profile shows fewer than 650,000 clones, roughly 91% of them singletons. Seattle cases were enrolled at active infection and followed longitudinally. The V end was cut by 4 bases, the J end by 5 bases, with 14 bases between. The CDR3 covers 14 residues. Germline CDR1 and CDR2: MNHEY and SVGAGI.

This sequence was found in a woman in her fifties or sixties with COVID-19, enrolled during active disease. Sequencing was performed on peripheral blood. This chain links TRBV6-5 with TRBJ1-1; no clear D gene. The CDR3 DNA sequence: TGTGCCAGCAGTTCCGGACCCAGAGGGACTGAAGCTTTCTTT. Amino acid sequence: CASSSGPRGTEAFF.